At least ten counts were recorded for the clone carrying this T cell receptor beta chain. Antigen: not known. Among ophthalmopathy patients, the Clinical Activity Score reached at least 3, the NOSPECS grade reached at least 4, and duration remained under 3 months. PBMCs were collected from an approximately 10 ml volume of fresh peripheral blood. The data are from a study of T cells in Graves' hyperthyroidism and ophthalmopathy. Whole-study context: Peripheral blood was collected at initial diagnosis, before any treatment.

General study results and limits: Patients with ophthalmopathy were separated from those with stable hyperthyroidism by a 13 V-J model.

It was RNA transcripts that yielded the amplified TCR beta CDR3 regions. A first-round RT-PCR of the TCR CDR3 used the HTBI primer set. TCRdb processed the multiplex PCR reads anew with MiXCR; each CDR3 protein has one entry. The sample records fewer than 650,000 distinct CDR3 sequences, 14% to 15% being singletons. V was trimmed by 4 bases and J by 8 bases, leaving 11 bases between them. The CDR3 spans 12 residues. The sequence was obtained from a woman in her 40s with Graves' ophthalmopathy. The material sequenced was blood. The chain recombines TRBV12-3 or TRBV12-4 with TRBJ1-1; TRBD1 is a possible D gene (5 bases). In DNA form, the CDR3 reads TGTGCCAGCAGTTCGACCTACAGGGAAGCTTTCTTT. Translation: CASSSTYREAFF.